Following are 17 T cell receptor beta chains from one sample sequenced in a study of shared clonotypes between healthy human individuals. The assay was immunoSEQ multiplex PCR, and TCRdb's table has in-frame clones only and misses some. The table has under 2,500,000 clones, nearly 97% seen once. Sequencing was done on a sample of naive CD4+ T cells sorted from blood. Indicated subset: CD45RA+ positively selected. These receptors all stem from a man between 18 and 29 years old in good health.

The V gene is TRBV5-1, the J gene TRBJ2-1; 13 bases line up with TRBD2. The germline gives CDR1 SGHRS, CDR2 YFSETQ. The trim removed 4 bases at V and 8 bases at J, leaving 3 bases unmatched. This CDR3 has 14 residues. CDR3 DNA: TGCGCCAGCAGCCGAGGACTAGCGGGAGATGAGCAGTTCTTC. It specifies CASSRGLAGDEQFF. Drawing the rest from reference TRBV5-1 and TRBJ2-1, the complete variable domain is KAGVTQTPRYLIKTRGQQVTLSCSPISGHRSVSWYQQTPGQGLQFLFEYFSETQRNKGNFPGRFSGRQFSNSRSEMNVSTLELGDSALYLCASSRGLAGDEQFFGPGTRLTVL.

The V gene is TRBV15, the J gene TRBJ2-7, with D perhaps matching TRBD2 (5 bases). The CDR3 is made up of 17 amino acids. V lost 0 bases, J lost 4 bases, and 19 bases lay in between. CDR1 and CDR2 (germline): LNHNV, YYDKDF (reference sequence). The CDR3 DNA is TGTGCCACCAGCAGAGAATTTGGGCTAGGGAGTAGTTACGAGCAGTACTTC. It yields the protein CATSREFGLGSSYEQYF.

The chain has TRBV12-5 and TRBJ2-1; possible D gene TRBD1, 5 bases. V dropped 0 bases and J dropped 8 bases, with 17 bases sitting between them. This CDR3 is 16 amino acids long. CDR1 is LGHNT, CDR2 FRNRAP, per germline. The CDR3 region is CASGLVLGPTTDEQFF. CDR3 bases: TGTGCTAGTGGTTTGGTACTCGGACCCACGACAGATGAGCAGTTCTTC.

The chain links TRBV7-2 to TRBJ1-3; the D is unclear. CDR3 length: 16 amino acids. Germline V CDR1 and CDR2: SGHTA, FQGNSA. V was pared by 2 bases and J by 3 bases, with 14 bases between. DNA of the CDR3: TGTGCCAGCAGCTTAAGCTTCAGTAGGCTTGGAAACACCATATATTTT. This sequence encodes CASSLSFSRLGNTIYF.

The V call is TRBV13, the J call TRBJ2-7; a weak D match, TRBD1 (6 bases). Trimming shortened V by 0 bases and J by 6 bases, and 24 bases separated the two germline ends. The CDR3 length is 18 residues. Germline lookup yields CDR1 PRHDT and CDR2 FYEKMQ (reference sequence). CDR3 in amino acids: CASSLGGLLKGHRGEQYF. DNA for the CDR3: TGTGCCAGCAGCTTAGGCGGATTGCTAAAGGGACACCGTGGCGAGCAGTACTTC.

The chain links TRBV2 to TRBJ2-3; D is unclear. V lost 6 bases and J 2 bases, leaving 3 bases between the germline ends. The CDR3 consists of 11 residues. Germline V gives CDR1 SNHLY, CDR2 FYNNEI. In DNA form, the CDR3 reads TGTGCCAGCAGATACACAGATACGCAGTATTTT. It specifies CASRYTDTQYF.

This sequence joins TRBV10-1 and TRBJ2-7; TRBD1 might be the D (5 bases). The CDR3 has 16 amino acids. The V gene lost 0 bases and the J gene lost 0 bases, with 12 bases spanning the gap. Germline lookup yields CDR1 WNHNN and CDR2 SYGVQD (reference sequence). The CDR3: CASSESIGAASYEQYF. DNA of the CDR3: TGCGCCAGCAGTGAGTCGATTGGGGCAGCCTCCTACGAGCAGTACTTC.

This chain connects TRBV6-1 to TRBJ1-4; tentative D call: TRBD1 (6 bases). Trimming stripped 1 base from V and 6 bases from J, with 12 bases between. Germline CDR1 MNHNS, CDR2 SASEGT. The CDR3 loop spans 15 amino acids. The CDR3 protein is CASSEGGGRYEKLFF. Written as DNA, the CDR3 is TGTGCCAGCAGTGAAGGAGGGGGGCGCTATGAAAAACTGTTTTTT.

The CDR3 nucleotides are TGTGCCAGCAGTGAAGACAGGGTTATTAGCAATCAGCCCCAGCATTTT. It specifies CASSEDRVISNQPQHF. V gene TRBV6-1 combines with J gene TRBJ1-5; D might be TRBD1 (6 bases). Looked up from germline, CDR1 is MNHNS and CDR2 is SASEGT. The CDR3 length is 16 residues. Trimming left V 1 base short and J 0 bases short, with 10 bases between.

The chain joins TRBV10-3 to TRBJ1-2; TRBD1 matches at 9 bases. The germline CDR1 and CDR2 sequences are ENHRY and SYGVKD. Trimming took 5 bases from V and 7 from J; bases not matched to a gene: 8. This CDR3 is 14 amino acids long. The CDR3 is CAISRDRAPGGYTF. For the CDR3, the DNA is TGTGCCATCAGTCGGGACAGGGCCCCGGGTGGCTACACCTTC.

This clone was picked up one time. V is TRBV4-1 and J is TRBJ1-2; 7 bases map to TRBD1. CDR1 is MGHRA, CDR2 YSYEKL, per germline. This CDR3 is built from 17 residues. V gave up 1 base and J gave up 6 bases; unmatched junction bases: 14. The CDR3 reads CASSQGQGTGFRDGYTF. DNA of the CDR3: TGCGCCAGCAGCCAAGGACAGGGTACTGGGTTCAGGGATGGCTACACCTTC.

The sample holds one count of this clone. This sequence joins TRBV18 and TRBJ1-4, with unresolved D. Germline-derived CDR1 and CDR2 are KGHSH and LQKENI. The CDR3 has 13 residues. V was cut by 3 bases and J by 7 bases, with 9 bases left in between. DNA for the CDR3: TGTGCCAGCTCACCCCTGGTTGGTGAAAAACTGTTTTTT. Translating it yields CASSPLVGEKLFF. The full variable domain, completed using reference TRBV18 and TRBJ1-4, is NAGVMQNPRHLVRRRGQEARLRCSPMKGHSHVYWYRQLPEEGLKFMVYLQKENIIDESGMPKERFSAEFPKEGPSILRIQQVVRGDSAAYFCASSPLVGEKLFFGSGTQLSVL.

This chain joins TRBV29-1 and TRBJ2-1; the D is unclear. Per germline, CDR1 SQVTM and CDR2 ANQGSEA. CDR3 length equals 13 residues. V lost 4 bases, J lost 4 bases, and 11 bases lay in between. CDR3 bases: TGCAGCGTTGTCCAGAATATATACAATGAGCAGTTCTTC. Translation: CSVVQNIYNEQFF.

V usage is TRBV5-1 and J usage is TRBJ2-5; TRBD1 is a possible D gene (6 bases). Germline-derived CDR1 and CDR2 are SGHRS and YFSETQ. V lost 4 bases, J lost 2 bases, and 12 bases lay in between. This CDR3 has 14 amino acids. The CDR3 DNA follows: TGCGCCAGCAGCCCGGGACACGGACAAGAGACCCAGTACTTC. Protein product: CASSPGHGQETQYF. The whole variable domain, remainder taken from reference TRBV5-1 and TRBJ2-5, is KAGVTQTPRYLIKTRGQQVTLSCSPISGHRSVSWYQQTPGQGLQFLFEYFSETQRNKGNFPGRFSGRQFSNSRSEMNVSTLELGDSALYLCASSPGHGQETQYFGPGTRLLVL.

This chain joins TRBV4-1 and TRBJ2-7; 8 nucleotides match TRBD1. Germline V gene data show CDR1 as MGHRA and CDR2 as YSYEKL. Trimming took 4 bases from V and 4 from J; bases not matched to a gene: 6. The CDR3 spans 14 residues. The CDR3 DNA reads as TGCGCCAGCAGCCCGACAGGGGCAAATTACGAGCAGTACTTC. It is translated as CASSPTGANYEQYF.

This chain joins TRBV6-1 and TRBJ2-5; no reliable D call. V was pared by 6 bases and J by 5 bases, with 7 bases between. The V gene's germline CDR1 is MNHNS and CDR2 SASEGT. The CDR3 runs to 11 residues. In DNA, the CDR3 is TGTGCCAGCAGATTCATGGAGACCCAGTACTTC. Encoded protein: CASRFMETQYF.

Turning to this clone: In the same sample, other DNA sequences code for this CDR3. V usage is TRBV4-3 and J usage is TRBJ2-7, with D maybe TRBD2 (6 bases). The CDR3 runs to 15 residues. Looked up from germline, CDR1 is LGHNA and CDR2 is YSLEER. Trimming shortened V by 0 bases and J by 1 base, and 10 bases separated the two germline ends. The CDR3 loop reads CASSQDAGPSYEQYF. CDR3 in DNA: TGCGCCAGCAGCCAAGATGCGGGACCTTCCTACGAGCAGTACTTC.